These T cell receptor beta chains were read from a single sample in a study of cytomegalovirus exposure and HLA in healthy donors. Assay: immunoSEQ multiplex PCR; the TCRdb copy retains only in-frame clones and omits some. This table holds around 71,000 clones. Sequenced: PBMCs. Every receptor here comes from a young woman in good health and CMV-seronegative. CDR3s include the opening cysteine and the closing phenylalanine or tryptophan. Fields, in order: V gene, J gene, D gene, CDR3 protein, CDR3 DNA. D genes are given only for firm matches.

v_gene: TRBV28
j_gene: TRBJ1-2
d_gene: TRBD1
CDR3aa: CASRLTGAGYGYTF
CDR3nt: TGTGCCAGCAGGCTAACAGGGGCGGGTTATGGCTACACCTTC

v_gene: TRBV19
j_gene: TRBJ1-1
d_gene: .
CDR3aa: CASSINTEAFF
CDR3nt: TGTGCCAGTAGTATAAACACCGAAGCTTTCTTT

v_gene: TRBV6-5
j_gene: TRBJ1-1
d_gene: .
CDR3aa: CASRIRQNTEAFF
CDR3nt: TGTGCCAGCAGAATACGACAGAATACTGAAGCTTTCTTT

v_gene: TRBV27
j_gene: TRBJ1-2
d_gene: TRBD1
CDR3aa: CASSPRDRGPEGYTF
CDR3nt: TGTGCCAGCAGTCCGAGGGACAGGGGGCCGGAGGGCTACACCTTC

v_gene: TRBV4-1
j_gene: TRBJ2-5
d_gene: .
CDR3aa: CASSQVNLLSYENQYF
CDR3nt: TGCGCCAGCAGCCAAGTTAACTTGCTGTCGTATGAGAACCAGTACTTC

v_gene: TRBV4-1
j_gene: TRBJ1-2
d_gene: TRBD1
CDR3aa: CASSQEAAGGGYGYTF
CDR3nt: TGCGCCAGCAGCCAAGAGGCGGCAGGGGGAGGCTATGGCTACACCTTC

v_gene: TRBV10-3
j_gene: TRBJ2-1
d_gene: .
CDR3aa: CAIRGGGSYNEQFF
CDR3nt: TGTGCCATACGAGGCGGCGGCTCCTACAATGAGCAGTTCTTC

v_gene: TRBV4-1
j_gene: TRBJ2-2
d_gene: .
CDR3aa: CASSPRDNTGELFF
CDR3nt: TGCGCCAGCAGCCCCCGGGATAACACCGGGGAGCTGTTTTTT

v_gene: TRBV2
j_gene: TRBJ2-7
d_gene: TRBD2
CDR3aa: CASTPGLAGGRNPYEQYF
CDR3nt: TGTGCCAGCACCCCGGGACTAGCGGGAGGAAGGAACCCGTACGAGCAGTACTTC

v_gene: TRBV5-1
j_gene: TRBJ2-1
d_gene: TRBD1
CDR3aa: CASSLAAGGPRDNEQFF
CDR3nt: TGCGCCAGCAGCTTGGCGGCAGGGGGCCCGCGGGACAATGAGCAGTTCTTC

v_gene: TRBV18
j_gene: TRBJ2-7
d_gene: TRBD1
CDR3aa: CASTGTGYVEQYF
CDR3nt: TGTGCCAGCACCGGGACAGGGTACGTTGAGCAGTACTTC

v_gene: TRBV4-3
j_gene: TRBJ2-3
d_gene: .
CDR3aa: CASSQDSTGDTQYF
CDR3nt: TGCGCCAGCAGCCAAGATAGTACGGGAGATACGCAGTATTTT

v_gene: TRBV25-1
j_gene: TRBJ2-7
d_gene: .
CDR3aa: CASSIGQGGISYEQYF
CDR3nt: TGTGCCAGCAGTATAGGACAGGGAGGGATTTCCTACGAGCAGTACTTC

v_gene: TRBV29-1
j_gene: TRBJ2-2
d_gene: .
CDR3aa: CSTIQGNTGELFF
CDR3nt: TGCAGCACCATACAGGGAAACACCGGGGAGCTGTTTTTT

v_gene: TRBV19
j_gene: TRBJ2-5
d_gene: .
CDR3aa: CASSIVQGMKTQYF
CDR3nt: TGTGCCAGTAGTATCGTACAGGGCATGAAGACCCAGTACTTC

v_gene: TRBV28
j_gene: TRBJ1-2
d_gene: TRBD1
CDR3aa: CASSRQGVFGYTF
CDR3nt: TGTGCCAGCAGTCGACAGGGAGTGTTTGGCTACACCTTC

v_gene: TRBV10-1
j_gene: TRBJ2-7
d_gene: TRBD2
CDR3aa: CASSESASGRLYEQYF
CDR3nt: TGCGCCAGCAGTGAGTCGGCTAGCGGACGACTCTACGAGCAGTACTTC

v_gene: TRBV6-5
j_gene: TRBJ2-7
d_gene: TRBD2
CDR3aa: CASSYSPTSVEQYF
CDR3nt: TGTGCCAGCAGTTACTCACCAACTAGCGTCGAGCAGTACTTC

v_gene: TRBV19
j_gene: TRBJ2-2
d_gene: .
CDR3aa: CASSIGAGTGELFF
CDR3nt: TGTGCCAGTAGTATAGGGGCAGGGACCGGGGAGCTGTTTTTT

v_gene: TRBV23-1
j_gene: TRBJ2-1
d_gene: .
CDR3aa: CASAGGEQFF
CDR3nt: TGCGCCAGCGCCGGGGGTGAGCAGTTCTTC

v_gene: TRBV29-1
j_gene: TRBJ2-7
d_gene: TRBD1
CDR3aa: CSVELQGVDEQYF
CDR3nt: TGCAGCGTTGAATTGCAGGGGGTGGACGAGCAGTACTTC

v_gene: TRBV9
j_gene: TRBJ2-5
d_gene: .
CDR3aa: CASSSGLEETQYF
CDR3nt: TGTGCCAGCAGCTCTGGACTGGAAGAGACCCAGTACTTC

v_gene: TRBV18
j_gene: TRBJ2-1
d_gene: TRBD1
CDR3aa: CASSPWGQSSYNEQFF
CDR3nt: TGTGCCAGCTCACCATGGGGACAGTCCTCCTACAATGAGCAGTTCTTC

v_gene: TRBV28
j_gene: TRBJ2-7
d_gene: TRBD2
CDR3aa: CATGRGSYEQYF
CDR3nt: TGTGCCACCGGGCGGGGGTCCTACGAGCAGTACTTC

v_gene: TRBV4-1
j_gene: TRBJ2-2
d_gene: .
CDR3aa: CASSRGGIMDTGELFF
CDR3nt: TGCGCCAGCAGTAGGGGCGGGATAATGGACACCGGGGAGCTGTTTTTT

v_gene: TRBV2
j_gene: TRBJ2-5
d_gene: .
CDR3aa: CASSEAPRTQYF
CDR3nt: TGTGCCAGCAGTGAAGCGCCCAGGACCCAGTACTTC

v_gene: TRBV30
j_gene: TRBJ2-3
d_gene: TRBD2
CDR3aa: CALAGAGDTQYF
CDR3nt: TGTGCCCTAGCGGGAGCGGGAGATACGCAGTATTTT

v_gene: TRBV18
j_gene: TRBJ1-1
d_gene: .
CDR3aa: CASSPNEGSDTEAFF
CDR3nt: TGTGCCAGCTCACCGAACGAGGGATCTGACACTGAAGCTTTCTTT

v_gene: TRBV4-1
j_gene: TRBJ1-1
d_gene: .
CDR3aa: CASSLGMNTEAFF
CDR3nt: TGCGCCAGCAGCCTCGGGATGAACACTGAAGCTTTCTTT

v_gene: TRBV2
j_gene: TRBJ2-3
d_gene: TRBD2
CDR3aa: CASRTSGTTDTQYF
CDR3nt: TGTGCCAGCAGGACTAGCGGGACCACAGATACGCAGTATTTT

v_gene: TRBV28
j_gene: TRBJ2-7
d_gene: TRBD2
CDR3aa: CASSPSGGTPVLEQYF
CDR3nt: TGTGCCAGCAGTCCTAGCGGGGGAACGCCCGTACTCGAGCAGTACTTC

v_gene: TRBV18
j_gene: TRBJ2-5
d_gene: TRBD2
CDR3aa: CASSPPGLAETQYF
CDR3nt: TGTGCCAGCTCACCCCCGGGACTAGCGGAGACCCAGTACTTC

v_gene: TRBV7-9
j_gene: TRBJ2-1
d_gene: .
CDR3aa: CASSYGGSYNEQFF
CDR3nt: TGTGCCAGCAGCTATGGCGGCTCCTACAATGAGCAGTTCTTC

v_gene: TRBV19
j_gene: TRBJ1-1
d_gene: .
CDR3aa: CASSIRNRPLNTEAFF
CDR3nt: TGTGCCAGTAGTATCAGGAACCGTCCCCTGAACACTGAAGCTTTCTTT

v_gene: TRBV5-4
j_gene: TRBJ2-7
d_gene: TRBD2
CDR3aa: CASSLAGRAQEQYF
CDR3nt: TGTGCCAGCAGCTTGGCCGGGAGGGCCCAAGAGCAGTACTTC

v_gene: TRBV5-1
j_gene: TRBJ2-5
d_gene: .
CDR3aa: CASSLESVVGRETQYF
CDR3nt: TGCGCCAGCAGCTTGGAAAGCGTTGTAGGGAGGGAGACCCAGTACTTC

v_gene: TRBV5-1
j_gene: TRBJ2-2
d_gene: TRBD2
CDR3aa: CASSLEASGTTGELFF
CDR3nt: TGCGCCAGCAGCTTGGAGGCTAGCGGGACCACCGGGGAGCTGTTTTTT

v_gene: TRBV7-9
j_gene: TRBJ1-1
d_gene: TRBD1
CDR3aa: CASSQRTGIPSTEAFF
CDR3nt: TGTGCCAGCAGCCAACGGACAGGTATACCATCCACTGAAGCTTTCTTT

v_gene: TRBV19
j_gene: TRBJ1-5
d_gene: TRBD1
CDR3aa: CASSIPWTGQGQPQHF
CDR3nt: TGTGCCAGTAGTATCCCATGGACAGGGCAGGGGCAGCCCCAGCATTTT

v_gene: TRBV25-1
j_gene: TRBJ1-6
d_gene: .
CDR3aa: CASNQGGDSPLHF
CDR3nt: TGTGCCAGCAACCAGGGTGGGGATTCACCCCTCCACTTT

v_gene: TRBV5-1
j_gene: TRBJ2-6
d_gene: TRBD1
CDR3aa: CASSFQGTGSGANVLTF
CDR3nt: TGCGCCAGCAGCTTTCAGGGGACAGGCTCTGGGGCCAACGTCCTGACTTTC

v_gene: TRBV2
j_gene: TRBJ2-7
d_gene: TRBD1
CDR3aa: CASSHDRDRSYEQYF
CDR3nt: TGTGCCAGCAGTCACGACCGGGACAGGAGCTACGAGCAGTACTTC

v_gene: TRBV5-1
j_gene: TRBJ2-3
d_gene: .
CDR3aa: CASRLGRGGGRDTQYF
CDR3nt: TGCGCCAGCCGCTTGGGCCGAGGGGGAGGGCGAGATACGCAGTATTTT

v_gene: TRBV25-1
j_gene: TRBJ2-5
d_gene: .
CDR3aa: CASRREAQETQYF
CDR3nt: TGTGCCAGCAGGAGAGAGGCCCAAGAGACCCAGTACTTC